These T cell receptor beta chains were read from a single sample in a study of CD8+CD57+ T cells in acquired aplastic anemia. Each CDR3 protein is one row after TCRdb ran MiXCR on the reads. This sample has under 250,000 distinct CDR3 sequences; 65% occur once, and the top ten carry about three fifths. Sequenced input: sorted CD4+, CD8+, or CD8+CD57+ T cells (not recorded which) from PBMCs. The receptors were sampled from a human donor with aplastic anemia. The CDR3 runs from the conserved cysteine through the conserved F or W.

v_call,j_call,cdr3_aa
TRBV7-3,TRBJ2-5,CASSLDPVRETQYF
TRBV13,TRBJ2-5,CASSSYPGWETQYF
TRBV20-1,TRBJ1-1,CSARTGSEAFF
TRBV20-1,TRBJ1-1,CSARSPEGSEAFF
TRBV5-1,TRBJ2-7,CASSLVGNEQYF
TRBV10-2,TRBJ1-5,CASSGMDIPSNQPQHF
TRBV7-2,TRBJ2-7,CASSAQRDSYEQYF
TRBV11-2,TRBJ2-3,CASKAFGTDTQYF
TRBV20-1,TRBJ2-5,CSASGGAESETQYF
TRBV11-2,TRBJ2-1,CASSFDNNEQFF
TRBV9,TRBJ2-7,CASSFRTEYEQYF
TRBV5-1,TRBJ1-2,CASSLNGEGHGYTF
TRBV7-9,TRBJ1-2,CASRDSRNYGYTF
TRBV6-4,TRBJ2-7,CATSDFPSYEQYF
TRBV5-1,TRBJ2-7,CASRPRTGVDEQYF
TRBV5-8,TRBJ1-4,CASSLIGEVKEKLFF
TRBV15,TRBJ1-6,CATSTLHGGNSPLHF
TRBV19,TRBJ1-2,CASIAGTGASNYGYTF
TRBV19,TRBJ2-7,CASSIRDRRYEQYF
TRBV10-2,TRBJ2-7,CASSPGTGGVYEQYF
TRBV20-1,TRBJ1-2,CSAVTNYGYTF
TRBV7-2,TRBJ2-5,CASSTGTDYQETQYF
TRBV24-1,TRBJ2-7,CATSDTGGRSSYEQYF
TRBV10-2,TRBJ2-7,CASSVGGGAKYEQYF
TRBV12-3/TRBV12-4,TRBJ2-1,CASSVYNEQFF
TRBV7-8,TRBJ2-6,CASSLEMGTFSGANVLTF
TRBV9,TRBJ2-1,CASSVGAGGANNEQFF
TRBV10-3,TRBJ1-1,CASRAWERSEAFF